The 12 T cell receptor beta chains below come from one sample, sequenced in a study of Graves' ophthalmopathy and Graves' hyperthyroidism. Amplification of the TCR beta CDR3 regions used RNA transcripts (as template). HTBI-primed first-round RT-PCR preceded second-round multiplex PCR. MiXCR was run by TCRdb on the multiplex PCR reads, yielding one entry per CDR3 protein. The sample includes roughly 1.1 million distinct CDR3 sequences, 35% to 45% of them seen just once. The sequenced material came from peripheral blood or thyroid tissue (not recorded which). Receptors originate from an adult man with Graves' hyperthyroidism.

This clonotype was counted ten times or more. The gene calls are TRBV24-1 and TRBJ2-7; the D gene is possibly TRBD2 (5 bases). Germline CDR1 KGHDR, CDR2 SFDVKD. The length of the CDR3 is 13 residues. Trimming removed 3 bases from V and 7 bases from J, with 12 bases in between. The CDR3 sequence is CATSDESGREQYF. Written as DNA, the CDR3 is TGTGCCACCAGTGATGAGAGTGGGAGAGAGCAGTACTTC.

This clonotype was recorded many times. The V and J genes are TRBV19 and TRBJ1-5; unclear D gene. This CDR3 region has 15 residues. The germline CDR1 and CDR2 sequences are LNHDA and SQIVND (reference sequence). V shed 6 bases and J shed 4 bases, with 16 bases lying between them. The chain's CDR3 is CASRSVGSGNQPQHF. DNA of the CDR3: TGTGCCAGTAGATCGGTGGGGTCGGGAAATCAGCCCCAGCATTTT.

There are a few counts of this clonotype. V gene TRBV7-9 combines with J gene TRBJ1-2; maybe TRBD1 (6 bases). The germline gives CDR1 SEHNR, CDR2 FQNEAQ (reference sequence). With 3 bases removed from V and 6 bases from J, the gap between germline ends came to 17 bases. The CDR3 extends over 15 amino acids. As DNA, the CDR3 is TGTGCCAGCAGCTTGGCCGGTGGACAGTTCAATGGCTACACCTTC. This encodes CASSLAGGQFNGYTF.

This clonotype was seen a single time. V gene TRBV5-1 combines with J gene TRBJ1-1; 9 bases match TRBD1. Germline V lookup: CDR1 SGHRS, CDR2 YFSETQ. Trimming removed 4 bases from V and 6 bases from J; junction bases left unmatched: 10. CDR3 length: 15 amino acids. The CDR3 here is CASSAGTGISAEAFF. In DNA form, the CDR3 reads TGCGCCAGCAGCGCGGGGACAGGGATCTCGGCTGAAGCTTTCTTT.

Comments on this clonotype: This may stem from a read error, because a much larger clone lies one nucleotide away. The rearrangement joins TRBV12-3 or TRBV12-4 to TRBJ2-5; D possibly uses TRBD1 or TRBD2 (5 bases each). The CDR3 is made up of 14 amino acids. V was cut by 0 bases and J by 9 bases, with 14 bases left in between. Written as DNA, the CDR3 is TGTGCCAGCAGTTTAGCGGGACCAAGGGAGCCCCAGTACTTC. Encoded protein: CASSLAGPREPQYF.

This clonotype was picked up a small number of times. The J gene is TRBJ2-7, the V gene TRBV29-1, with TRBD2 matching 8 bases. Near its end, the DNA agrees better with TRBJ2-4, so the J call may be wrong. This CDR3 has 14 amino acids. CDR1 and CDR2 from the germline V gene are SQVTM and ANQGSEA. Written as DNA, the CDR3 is TGCAGCGTGGCCTACGGGACTAGTTGGACCATTCAGTACTTC. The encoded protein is CSVAYGTSWTIQYF.

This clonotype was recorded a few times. In DNA, the CDR3 is TGTGCCAGCAGCTTGGCCAGACAGGGAGGGGAGACCCAGTACTTC. It yields the protein CASSLARQGGETQYF. J is TRBJ2-5 and V is TRBV5-6; D could derive from TRBD1 or TRBD2 (7 bases each). Germline V gene data show CDR1 as SGHDT and CDR2 as YYEEEE. The CDR3 extends over 15 amino acids. V shed 0 bases and J shed 5 bases, with 14 bases lying between them.

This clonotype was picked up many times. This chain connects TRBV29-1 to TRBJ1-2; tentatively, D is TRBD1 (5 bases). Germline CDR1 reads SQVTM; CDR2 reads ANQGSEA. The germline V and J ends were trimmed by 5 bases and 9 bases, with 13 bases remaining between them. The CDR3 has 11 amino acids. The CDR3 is CSVSSGGRYTF. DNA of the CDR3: TGCAGCGTTTCGTCGGGGGGTCGCTACACCTTC. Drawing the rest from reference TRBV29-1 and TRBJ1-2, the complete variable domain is SAVISQKPSRDICQRGTSLTIQCQVDSQVTMMFWYRQQPGQSLTLIATANQGSEATYESGFVIDKFPISRPNLTFSTLTVSNMSPEDSSIYLCSVSSGGRYTFGSGTRLTVV.

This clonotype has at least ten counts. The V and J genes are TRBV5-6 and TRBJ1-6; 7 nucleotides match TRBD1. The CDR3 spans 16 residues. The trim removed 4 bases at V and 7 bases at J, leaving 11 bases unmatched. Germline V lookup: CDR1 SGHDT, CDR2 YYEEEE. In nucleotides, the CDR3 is TGTGCCAGCAGCAGACGGACAGGCCGGAAGAATTCACCCCTCCACTTT. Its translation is CASSRRTGRKNSPLHF.

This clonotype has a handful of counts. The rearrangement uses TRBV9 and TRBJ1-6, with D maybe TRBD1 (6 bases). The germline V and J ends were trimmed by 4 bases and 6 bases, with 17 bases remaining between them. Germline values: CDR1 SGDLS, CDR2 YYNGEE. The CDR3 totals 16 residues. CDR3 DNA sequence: TGTGCCAGCAGCCCCGCGGGGGGCGAGGGTAATTCACCCCTCCACTTT. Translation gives CASSPAGGEGNSPLHF.

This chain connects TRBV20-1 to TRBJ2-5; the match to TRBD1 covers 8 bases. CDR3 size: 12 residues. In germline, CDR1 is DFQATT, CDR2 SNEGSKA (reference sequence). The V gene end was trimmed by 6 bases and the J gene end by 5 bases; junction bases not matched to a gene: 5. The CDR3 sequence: CSAWTGLETQYF. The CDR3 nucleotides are TGCAGTGCATGGACAGGGTTGGAGACCCAGTACTTC.

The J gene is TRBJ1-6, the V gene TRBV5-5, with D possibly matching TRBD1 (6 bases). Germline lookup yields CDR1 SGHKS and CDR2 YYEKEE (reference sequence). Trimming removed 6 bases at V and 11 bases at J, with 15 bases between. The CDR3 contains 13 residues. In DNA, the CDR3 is TGTGCCAGCACCTACGCAGGGGCCACACCCCTCCACTTT. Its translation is CASTYAGATPLHF. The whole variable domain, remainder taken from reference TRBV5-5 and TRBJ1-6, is DAGVTQSPTHLIKTRGQQVTLRCSPISGHKSVSWYQQVLGQGPQFIFQYYEKEERGRGNFPDRFSARQFPNYSSELNVNALLLGDSALYLCASTYAGATPLHFGNGTRLTVT.